This TCR beta chain stems from a study of response to subunit inactivated influenza vaccine. Study results and caveats: Authors suggested seasonal influenza vaccinations each recruit few new T cells.

The CDR3 is made up of 15 amino acids. V lost 5 bases, J lost 0 bases, and 4 bases stayed unmatched. The germline V gene encodes CDR1 PRHDT and CDR2 FYEKMQ (reference sequence). TCRdb re-called the RT-PCR reads with MiXCR, one entry per CDR3 protein. The sample records about 570,000 distinct CDR3 sequences, 11% being singletons. Details on this clonotype: Its antigen is as yet unknown.

The sample was also reused in another study, on T cells expressing NK-cell markers. That investigation notes: In generating TCR beta cDNA, 5'RACE template switching with UMIs was used. Seven HCMV-seropositive donors and one seronegative donor made up the eight sequenced donors. HCMV specificity of the expanded NKG2C+ T cell clones was not established.

The chain recombines TRBV13 with TRBJ2-1; 7 bases match TRBD2. The receptor was isolated from a man aged 50-60 years who received an inactivated influenza vaccine. Sequenced here: PBMCs from blood, sampled on the day of vaccination. CDR3 sequence (DNA): TGTGCCAGCAGCCTACTAGCGCCCTCCTACAATGAGCAGTTCTTC. Translating gives CASSLLAPSYNEQFF.